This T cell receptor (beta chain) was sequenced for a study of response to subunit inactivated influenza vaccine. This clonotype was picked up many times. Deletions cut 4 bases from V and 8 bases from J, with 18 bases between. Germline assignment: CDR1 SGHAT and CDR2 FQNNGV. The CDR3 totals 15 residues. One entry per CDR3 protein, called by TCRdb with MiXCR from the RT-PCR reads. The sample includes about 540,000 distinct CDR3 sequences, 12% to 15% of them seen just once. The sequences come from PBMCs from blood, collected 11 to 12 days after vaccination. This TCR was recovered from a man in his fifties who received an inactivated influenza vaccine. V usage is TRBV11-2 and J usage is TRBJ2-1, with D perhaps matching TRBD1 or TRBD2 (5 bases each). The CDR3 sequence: CASSWGGLGIDEQFF. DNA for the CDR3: TGTGCCAGCAGCTGGGGCGGGCTAGGTATCGATGAGCAGTTCTTC.